The clone carrying this T cell receptor beta chain was counted only a few times. Its specificity is not known. This sample stems from a study of T cells after yellow fever vaccination. In the study overall: SMART-Seq v4 Ultra Low Input served to prepare low-cell-number fractions. Overall study findings and caveats: The booster response re-showed most primary clones: approximately 97% CD4, approximately 85% CD8. Peaking on day 5 versus 15, the secondary response was faster but weaker.

With 5 bases removed from V and 2 bases from J, the gap between germline ends came to 14 bases. Germline lookup yields CDR1 SGHTA and CDR2 FQGNSA. The CDR3 loop spans 15 amino acids. 5'RACE template switching added a universal primer site and UMIs to TCR cDNA. TCRdb passed the 5' RACE reads through MiXCR, listing each CDR3 protein once. The sample shows 200,000 or so distinct CDR3 sequences, around 6.7% of them seen only once. This TCR derives from a man aged 25 to 40 who received the YFV17D yellow fever vaccine. The rearrangement uses TRBV7-2 and TRBJ2-3; weak D call: TRBD2 (5 bases). The input for sequencing was CD4+ T cells sorted from PBMCs, taken on the day of the yellow fever booster vaccination. The CDR3 nucleotides are TGTGCCAGCAGCGGAGCGGATTATCCCACAGATACGCAGTATTTT. Residues: CASSGADYPTDTQYF.